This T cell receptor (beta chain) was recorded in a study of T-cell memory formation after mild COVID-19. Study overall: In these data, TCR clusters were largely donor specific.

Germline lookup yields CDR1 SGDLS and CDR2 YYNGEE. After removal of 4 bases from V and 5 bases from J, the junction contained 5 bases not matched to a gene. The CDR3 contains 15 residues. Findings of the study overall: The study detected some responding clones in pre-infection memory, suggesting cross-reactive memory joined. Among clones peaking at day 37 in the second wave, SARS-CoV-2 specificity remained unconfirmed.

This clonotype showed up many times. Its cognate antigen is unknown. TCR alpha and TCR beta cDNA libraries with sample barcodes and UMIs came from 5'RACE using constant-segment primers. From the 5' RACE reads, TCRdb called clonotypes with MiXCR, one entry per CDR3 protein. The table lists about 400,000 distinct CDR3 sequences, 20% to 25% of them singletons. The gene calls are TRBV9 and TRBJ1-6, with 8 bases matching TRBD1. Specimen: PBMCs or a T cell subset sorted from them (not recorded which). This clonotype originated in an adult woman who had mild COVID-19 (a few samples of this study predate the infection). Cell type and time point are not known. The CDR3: CASSPRTGHNSPLHF. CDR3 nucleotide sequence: TGTGCCAGCAGCCCTAGGACAGGGCATAATTCACCCCTCCACTTT.